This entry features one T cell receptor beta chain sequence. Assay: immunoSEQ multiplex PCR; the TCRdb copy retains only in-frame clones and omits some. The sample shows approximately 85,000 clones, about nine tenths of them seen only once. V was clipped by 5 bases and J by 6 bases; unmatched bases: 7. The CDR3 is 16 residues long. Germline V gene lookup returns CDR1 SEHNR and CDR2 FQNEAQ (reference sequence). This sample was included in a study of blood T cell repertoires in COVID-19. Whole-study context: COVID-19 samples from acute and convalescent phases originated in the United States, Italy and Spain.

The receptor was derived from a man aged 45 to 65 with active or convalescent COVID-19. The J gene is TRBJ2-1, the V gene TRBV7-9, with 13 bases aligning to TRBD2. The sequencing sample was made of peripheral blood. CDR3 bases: TGTGCCAGCAGCGGGGGACTAGCGGGATTTCGCAATGAGCAGTTCTTC. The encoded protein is CASSGGLAGFRNEQFF.